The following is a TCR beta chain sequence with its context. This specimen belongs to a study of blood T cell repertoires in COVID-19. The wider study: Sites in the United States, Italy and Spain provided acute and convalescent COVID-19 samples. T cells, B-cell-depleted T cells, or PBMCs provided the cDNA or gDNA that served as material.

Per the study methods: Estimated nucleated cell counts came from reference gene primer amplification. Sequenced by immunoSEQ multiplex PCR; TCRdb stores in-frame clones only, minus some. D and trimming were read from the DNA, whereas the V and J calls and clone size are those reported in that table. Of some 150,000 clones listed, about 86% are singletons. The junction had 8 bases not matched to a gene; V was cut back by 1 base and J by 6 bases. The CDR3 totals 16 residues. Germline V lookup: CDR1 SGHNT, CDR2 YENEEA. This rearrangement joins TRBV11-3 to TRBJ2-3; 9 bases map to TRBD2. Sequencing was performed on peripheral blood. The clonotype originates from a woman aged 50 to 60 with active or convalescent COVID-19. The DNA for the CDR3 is TGTGCCAGCAGCTTAGGGCTCGGCGGGGGGGCCGATACGCAGTATTTT. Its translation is CASSLGLGGGADTQYF.